What follows are 23 T cell receptor beta chains derived from one specimen sequenced in a study of technical replicates of blood from a few donors. Produced via immunoSEQ multiplex PCR; TCRdb's table is partial and in-frame only. Among tens of thousands of clones listed, roughly 96% were seen once. Sample: T cells isolated from PBMCs. Every receptor here comes from a human donor in good health.

The chain combines TRBV7-3 with TRBJ2-7; tentatively, D is TRBD2 (6 bases). This CDR3 has 14 residues. Trimming pared 2 bases from V and 5 bases from J, leaving 13 bases between. Germline lookup yields CDR1 SGHTA and CDR2 FQGTGA. Here the CDR3 reads CASSLGGTLDEQYF. In DNA, the CDR3 is TGTGCCAGCAGCTTAGGGGGGACGCTCGACGAGCAGTACTTC.

This chain joins TRBV5-1 and TRBJ1-2, with 8 bases that match TRBD1. The CDR3 has 15 amino acids. V dropped 0 bases and J dropped 6; count of bases not matched to a gene: 7. Looked up from germline, CDR1 is SGHRS and CDR2 is YFSETQ. CDR3 sequence reads: CASSLGAGGKDGYTF. CDR3 sequence (DNA): TGCGCCAGCAGCTTGGGGGCAGGGGGCAAGGATGGCTACACCTTC.

V is TRBV30 and J is TRBJ1-1; D call uncertain. The CDR3 loop spans 13 amino acids. V gave up 0 bases and J gave up 6 bases, with 11 bases separating them. Germline V gene lookup returns CDR1 GTSNPN and CDR2 SVGIG (reference sequence). CDR3 nucleotides: TGTGCCTGGAGTGTAAACGTCGGGGCTGAAGCTTTCTTT. Encoded protein: CAWSVNVGAEAFF.

The gene calls are TRBV5-1 and TRBJ2-3, with D perhaps TRBD1 (6 bases). The CDR3 is 15 residues long. Trimming shortened V by 0 bases and J by 5 bases, and 13 bases separated the two germline ends. CDR1 and CDR2 (germline): SGHRS, YFSETQ. CDR3 nucleotides: TGCGCCAGCAGCTTGGGGGACACCGGACTAGATACGCAGTATTTT. Translating it yields CASSLGDTGLDTQYF.

This rearrangement joins TRBV28 to TRBJ2-2, with TRBD1 matching over 10 bases. The CDR3 has 16 residues. Per the germline V gene, CDR1 is MDHEN and CDR2 is SYDVKM. J gave up 7 bases and V 8 bases, and 13 bases lay outside the gene matches. CDR3 sequence (DNA): TGTGCCAGCGGGGCTCGATGGACAGGGGGTCTCGGGGAGCTGTTTTTT. Encoded protein: CASGARWTGGLGELFF.

The CDR3 DNA reads TGTGCCAGCAGCTTAGCGGACAGGGCGAGCCATGGCTACACCTTC. This codes for CASSLADRASHGYTF. The chain is built from TRBV7-9 and TRBJ1-2; TRBD1 matches at 8 bases. Losses at the gene ends were 0 bases for V and 6 bases for J; bases not matched to a gene: 6. Per germline, CDR1 SEHNR and CDR2 FQNEAQ (reference sequence). CDR3 length equals 15 residues.

This clone was seen a single time. The chain is built from TRBV27 and TRBJ1-5; D is undetermined. The V gene's germline CDR1 is MNHEY and CDR2 SMNVEV (reference sequence). This CDR3 contains 15 residues. V was shortened by 1 base and J by 0 bases, with 7 bases between the two germline ends. CDR3 in amino acids: CASSLWADSNQPQHF. Written as DNA, the CDR3 is TGTGCCAGCAGTTTATGGGCTGATAGCAATCAGCCCCAGCATTTT.

Here the CDR3 DNA reads TGTGCCAGCAGTGAATCAGGGTTGACTGAAGCTTTCTTT. Translated: CASSESGLTEAFF. V usage is TRBV25-1 and J usage is TRBJ1-1, with D possibly TRBD1 on 5 matching bases. The CDR3 length is 13 residues. The germline V and J ends were trimmed by 1 base and 5 bases, with 8 bases remaining between them. CDR1 and CDR2 (germline): MGHDK, SYGVNS.

The chain employs TRBV15 and TRBJ2-1, with TRBD2 identical over 13 bases. Germline CDR1 and CDR2: LNHNV and YYDKDF (reference sequence). The CDR3 consists of 15 residues. The junction had 7 bases not matched to a gene; V was cut back by 5 bases and J by 9 bases. CDR3 coding DNA: TGTGCCACCAGCGCACGGACTAGCGGGAGAACTGAGCAGTTCTTC. The encoded protein is CATSARTSGRTEQFF.

The chain carries TRBV28 and TRBJ1-1, with D unclear. Germline CDR1 is MDHEN and CDR2 is SYDVKM. This CDR3 has 14 residues. Trimming pared 7 bases from V and 8 bases from J, leaving 20 bases between. CDR3 loop: CASIVGGRVPEAFF. CDR3 in DNA: TGTGCCAGCATCGTCGGTGGTCGGGTTCCAGAAGCTTTCTTT. Filled out from reference TRBV28 and TRBJ1-1, the complete variable domain reads DVKVTQSSRYLVKRTGEKVFLECVQDMDHENMFWYRQDPGLGLRLIYFSYDVKMKEKGDIPEGYSVSREKKERFSLILESASTNQTSMYLCASIVGGRVPEAFFGQGTRLTVV.

The chain has TRBV7-9 and TRBJ2-1; 8 bases fit TRBD2. There are 18 residues in the CDR3. The V gene's germline CDR1 is SEHNR and CDR2 FQNEAQ (reference sequence). Trimming took 6 bases from V and 7 from J; bases not matched to a gene: 20. The DNA of the CDR3 is TGTGCCAGCAGGGGACGACAGAATACCGGGACTAGGCAGAATGAGCAGTTCTTC. This codes for CASRGRQNTGTRQNEQFF.

The CDR3 spells CAWSVGDSSNQPQHF. The DNA for the CDR3 is TGTGCCTGGAGTGTTGGCGACTCTAGCAATCAGCCCCAGCATTTT. V is TRBV30 and J is TRBJ1-5; D is undetermined. Trimming took 0 bases from V and 0 from J, leaving 9 bases between them. The CDR3 extends over 15 amino acids. Germline lookup yields CDR1 GTSNPN and CDR2 SVGIG (reference sequence).

J is TRBJ2-2 and V is TRBV14; TRBD2 matches 7 bases. V lost 1 base and J lost 7; bases outside the gene matches: 6. The CDR3 spans 15 residues. Germline values: CDR1 SGHDN, CDR2 FVKESK. Written as DNA, the CDR3 is TGTGCCAGCAGCCAAGCGAGGGGCGGGAGCGGGGAGCTGTTTTTT. Its protein product is CASSQARGGSGELFF.

CDR3 region: CASSPSSVQETQYF. Here the CDR3 DNA reads TGCGCCAGCAGCCCGTCGTCTGTCCAAGAGACCCAGTACTTC. The V gene is TRBV5-1, the J gene TRBJ2-5; the D is unclear. CDR1 SGHRS and CDR2 YFSETQ come from the germline V gene. This CDR3 is built from 14 residues. V was clipped by 4 bases and J by 1 base, with 11 bases between them.

CDR3 nucleotide sequence: TGTGCCAGCAGGACCCCGGGACAGGTTAATCAGCCCCAGCATTTT. Translation gives CASRTPGQVNQPQHF. V gene TRBV2 combines with J gene TRBJ1-5; 8 bases map to TRBD1. Trimming took 6 bases from V and 4 from J; bases not matched to a gene: 8. This CDR3 has 15 residues. Germline V lookup: CDR1 SNHLY, CDR2 FYNNEI.

This clone showed up just once. The chain joins TRBV7-8 to TRBJ1-4; D is unclear. Germline-derived CDR1 and CDR2 are SGHVS and FQNEAQ. The germline V and J ends were trimmed by 1 base and 10 bases, with 19 bases remaining between them. The CDR3 is 16 amino acids. DNA for the CDR3: TGTGCCAGCAGCTTAGGGAGGCTAGGACTTGTAGGAAAACTGTTTTTT. This encodes CASSLGRLGLVGKLFF.

The chain recombines TRBV27 with TRBJ1-5; 7 nucleotides agree with TRBD1. V lost 5 bases, J lost 7 bases, and 8 bases stayed unmatched. Germline V gene sequence: CDR1 MNHEY, CDR2 SMNVEV (reference sequence). CDR3 length: 14 residues. CDR3 residues: CASSNRQGGQPQHF. CDR3 sequence (DNA): TGTGCCAGCAGTAATAGACAGGGAGGACAGCCCCAGCATTTT.

The rearrangement joins TRBV5-6 to TRBJ2-6; D not certain. Germline V gives CDR1 SGHDT, CDR2 YYEEEE. This CDR3 has 16 residues. V was pared by 6 bases and J by 0 bases, with 13 bases between. CDR3 protein: CASIPWPRSGANVLTF. CDR3 nucleotide sequence: TGTGCCAGCATCCCCTGGCCCCGCTCTGGGGCCAACGTCCTGACTTTC. Full variable domain (missing parts from reference TRBV5-6 and TRBJ2-6): DAGVTQSPTHLIKTRGQQVTLRCSPKSGHDTVSWYQQALGQGPQFIFQYYEEEERQRGNFPDRFSGHQFPNYSSELNVNALLLGDSALYLCASIPWPRSGANVLTFGAGSRLTVL.

The rearrangement links TRBV7-8 to TRBJ1-5; 7 nucleotides line up with TRBD1. Germline V CDR1 and CDR2: SGHVS, FQNEAQ. V was pared by 3 bases and J by 5 bases, with 7 bases of the junction left unmatched. The CDR3 extends over 15 amino acids. The CDR3 protein is CASSFPRDSHQPQHF. The CDR3 region has the DNA TGTGCCAGCAGCTTCCCCCGGGACAGCCATCAGCCCCAGCATTTT.

The rearrangement links TRBV9 to TRBJ2-1; D possibly corresponds to TRBD1 (8 bases). This CDR3 is 17 amino acids long. From germline, CDR1 is SGDLS and CDR2 YYNGEE. V was trimmed by 0 bases and J by 5 bases, leaving 18 bases between them. CDR3 loop: CASSVEGRDRPNNEQFF. DNA for the CDR3: TGTGCCAGCAGCGTAGAAGGGAGGGACAGGCCCAACAATGAGCAGTTCTTC.

The rearrangement uses TRBV5-1 and TRBJ1-2, with 8 bases aligning to TRBD1. Trimming cost V 2 bases and J 7 bases; bases outside gene matches: 19. CDR3 length: 18 residues. Germline V gene data show CDR1 as SGHRS and CDR2 as YFSETQ. The CDR3 is CASSLSPGQENQGSGYTF. The CDR3 DNA sequence: TGCGCCAGCAGCTTAAGCCCGGGACAGGAGAACCAAGGCTCTGGCTACACCTTC.

The chain joins TRBV6-5 to TRBJ1-2, with D perhaps TRBD1 (6 bases). From germline, CDR1 is MNHEY and CDR2 SVGAGI. Trimming took 0 bases from V and 14 from J, leaving 16 bases between them. This CDR3 spans 13 amino acids. This CDR3 reads CASSYSLRAGVTF. The CDR3, as DNA: TGTGCCAGCAGTTACTCGTTAAGGGCAGGGGTTACCTTC.

The rearrangement joins TRBV4-1 to TRBJ2-1; D is possibly TRBD1 (6 bases). The CDR3 covers 12 residues. The V and J ends lost 10 bases and 3 bases respectively, with 10 bases between them. Germline-derived CDR1 and CDR2 are MGHRA and YSYEKL. The CDR3 protein is CATTDSYNEQFF. The DNA of the CDR3 is TGCGCCACCACGGACAGCTACAATGAGCAGTTCTTC.